Presented here are 9 T cell receptor beta chains from one specimen sequenced in a study of somatic mutations in cytotoxic T cells in rheumatoid arthritis. Assay: immunoSEQ multiplex PCR; the TCRdb copy retains only in-frame clones and omits some. The sample holds some 35,000 clones, roughly four fifths seen once. The source material was CD8+ T cells sorted from blood. All receptors derive from a man aged 35-49 years in good health.

The chain carries TRBV7-9 and TRBJ2-1, with 10 bases aligning to TRBD1. This CDR3 is 16 amino acids long. V lost 7 bases to trimming and J lost 3 bases; unmatched junction nucleotides: 9. CDR1 and CDR2 (germline): SEHNR, FQNEAQ (reference sequence). The CDR3 DNA sequence: TGTGCCAGCACCCCGGGACAGGGGACTTTCTACAATGAGCAGTTCTTC. Its translation: CASTPGQGTFYNEQFF.

The chain is built from TRBV19 and TRBJ2-7, with D perhaps TRBD1 or TRBD2 (5 bases each). Trimming cost V 2 bases and J 2 bases, with 16 bases left between them. The CDR3 consists of 16 residues. Germline V lookup: CDR1 LNHDA, CDR2 SQIVND (reference sequence). Written as DNA, the CDR3 is TGTGCCAGTAGTATAAGGGCGGGCAGGGTGGCCTACGAGCAGTACTTC. Residues: CASSIRAGRVAYEQYF.

This chain joins TRBV27 and TRBJ2-7; D gene unclear. There are 13 residues in the CDR3. Germline V lookup: CDR1 MNHEY, CDR2 SMNVEV (reference sequence). V shed 2 bases and J shed 0 bases, with 5 bases lying between them. The CDR3 is CASSLTSSYEQYF. The CDR3 DNA is TGTGCCAGCAGTTTAACAAGCTCCTACGAGCAGTACTTC.

The V gene is TRBV30, the J gene TRBJ2-7; 7 bases match TRBD1. Losses at the gene ends were 2 bases for V and 1 base for J; bases not matched to a gene: 2. Looked up from germline, CDR1 is GTSNPN and CDR2 is SVGIG (reference sequence). The CDR3 consists of 13 residues. Here the CDR3 DNA reads TGTGCCTGGAGTCCGGGACAGTCCTACGAGCAGTACTTC. Translation gives CAWSPGQSYEQYF.

V gene TRBV28 combines with J gene TRBJ2-5, with 12 positions matching TRBD2. The J segment lost 5 bases and the V segment lost 6 bases, leaving 7 bases of the junction unmatched. Germline CDR1 is MDHEN and CDR2 is SYDVKM. This CDR3 is 15 amino acids long. The CDR3 DNA follows: TGTGCCAGCAGCCAGACTAGCGGGAGAGCGGAGACCCAGTACTTC. This sequence encodes CASSQTSGRAETQYF. The full variable domain, its missing parts supplied by reference TRBV28 and TRBJ2-5, is DVKVTQSSRYLVKRTGEKVFLECVQDMDHENMFWYRQDPGLGLRLIYFSYDVKMKEKGDIPEGYSVSREKKERFSLILESASTNQTSMYLCASSQTSGRAETQYFGPGTRLLVL.

The CDR3 sequence: CSARGGETQYF. CDR3 nucleotides: TGCAGTGCTAGGGGGGGAGAGACCCAGTACTTC. V usage is TRBV20-1 and J usage is TRBJ2-5; possible D gene TRBD2, 6 bases. CDR3 length: 11 residues. The germline gives CDR1 DFQATT, CDR2 SNEGSKA (reference sequence). Trimming took 3 bases from V and 4 from J, leaving 6 bases between them.

The sample holds one count of this clone. The V and J genes are TRBV2 and TRBJ1-2; TRBD1 might be the D (5 bases). CDR3 size: 15 residues. Germline V lookup: CDR1 SNHLY, CDR2 FYNNEI. V lost 6 bases and J 4 bases, leaving 18 bases between the germline ends. The CDR3 DNA reads TGTGCCAGCAGAATCTGGACGAGGCAGGGCTATGGCTACACCTTC. Its translation: CASRIWTRQGYGYTF.

V is TRBV25-1 and J is TRBJ2-2; D is unclear. The V gene's germline CDR1 is MGHDK and CDR2 SYGVNS. The CDR3 contains 16 residues. V was clipped by 2 bases and J by 2 bases, with 12 bases between them. CDR3 protein: CASSERHLENTGELFF. The CDR3 DNA reads TGTGCCAGCAGTGAACGGCATCTAGAAAACACCGGGGAGCTGTTTTTT.

The sample holds a few counts of this clone. This chain uses TRBV27 with TRBJ1-1, with D tentatively TRBD1 (5 bases). CDR3 length equals 17 residues. In germline, CDR1 is MNHEY, CDR2 SMNVEV (reference sequence). V lost 1 base and J lost 5, with 20 bases in between. The CDR3 spells CASSLFPRGGVGTEAFF. In nucleotides, the CDR3 is TGTGCCAGCAGTTTATTTCCCCGGGGCGGGGTGGGAACTGAAGCTTTCTTT.